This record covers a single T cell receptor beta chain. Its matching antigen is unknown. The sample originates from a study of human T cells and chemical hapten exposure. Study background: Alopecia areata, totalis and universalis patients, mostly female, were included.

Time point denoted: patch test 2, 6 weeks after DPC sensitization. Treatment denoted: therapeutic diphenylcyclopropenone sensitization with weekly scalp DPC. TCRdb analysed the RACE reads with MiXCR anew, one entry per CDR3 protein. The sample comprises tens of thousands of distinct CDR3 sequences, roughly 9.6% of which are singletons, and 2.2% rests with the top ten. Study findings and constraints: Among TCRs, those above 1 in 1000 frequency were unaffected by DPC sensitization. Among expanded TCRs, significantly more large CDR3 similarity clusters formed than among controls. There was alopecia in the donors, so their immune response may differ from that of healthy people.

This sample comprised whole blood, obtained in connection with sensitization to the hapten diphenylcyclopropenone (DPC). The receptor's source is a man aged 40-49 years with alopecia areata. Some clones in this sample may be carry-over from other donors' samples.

The CDR3 reads CASSLARDTQYF. The CDR3, as DNA: TGTGCCAGCAGCTTGGCCCGCGATACGCAGTATTTT. V and J are TRBV7-8 and TRBJ2-3; D is unclear. The CDR3 extends over 12 amino acids. V was clipped by 3 bases and J by 6 bases, with 7 bases between them. CDR1 is SGHVS, CDR2 FQNEAQ, per germline.